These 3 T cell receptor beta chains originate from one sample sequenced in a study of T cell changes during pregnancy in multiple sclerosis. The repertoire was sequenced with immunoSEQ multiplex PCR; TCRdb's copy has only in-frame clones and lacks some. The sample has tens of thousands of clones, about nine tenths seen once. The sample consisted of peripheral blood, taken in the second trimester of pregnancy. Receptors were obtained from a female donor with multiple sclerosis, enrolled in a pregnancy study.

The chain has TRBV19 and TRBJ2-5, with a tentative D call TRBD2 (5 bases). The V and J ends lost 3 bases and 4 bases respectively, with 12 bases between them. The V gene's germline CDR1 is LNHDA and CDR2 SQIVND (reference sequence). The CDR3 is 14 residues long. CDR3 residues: CASSIRTAGETQYF. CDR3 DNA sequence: TGTGCCAGTAGTATTAGGACTGCTGGAGAGACCCAGTACTTC.

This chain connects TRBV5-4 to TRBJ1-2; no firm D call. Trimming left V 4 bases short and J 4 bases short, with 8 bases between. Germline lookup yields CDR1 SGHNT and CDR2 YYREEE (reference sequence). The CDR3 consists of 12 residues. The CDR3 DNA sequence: TGTGCCAGCAGCCCACGGGGCTATGGCTACACCTTC. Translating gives CASSPRGYGYTF.

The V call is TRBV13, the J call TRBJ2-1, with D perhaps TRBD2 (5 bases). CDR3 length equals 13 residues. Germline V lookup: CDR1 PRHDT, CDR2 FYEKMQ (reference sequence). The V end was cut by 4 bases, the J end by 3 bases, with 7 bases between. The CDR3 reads CASSSRDYNEQFF. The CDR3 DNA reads TGTGCCAGCAGCTCCCGGGACTACAATGAGCAGTTCTTC.